Below are 4 T cell receptor beta chains sequenced from a single sample in a study of blood T cell repertoires in COVID-19. The repertoire was sequenced with immunoSEQ multiplex PCR; TCRdb's copy has only in-frame clones and lacks some. The table lists some 210,000 clones, more than 70% of them singletons. The sample taken for sequencing was peripheral blood. These receptors were taken from a woman aged 35 to 49 who had recovered from COVID-19.

The V and J genes are TRBV3-1 (or the pseudogene TRBV3-2) and TRBJ1-2, with 7 nucleotides matching TRBD1. The CDR3 loop spans 15 amino acids. J lost 8 bases, V lost 2 bases, and 11 bases had no gene match. CDR1 and CDR2 (germline): LGHDT, YNNKEL (reference sequence). The CDR3 loop reads CASSQLGQPLRGYTF. The CDR3 coding sequence is TGTGCCAGCAGCCAACTGGGACAGCCCCTTCGGGGCTACACCTTC.

The V gene is TRBV2, the J gene TRBJ2-2, with TRBD2 as a possible D gene (6 bases). V dropped 6 bases and J dropped 4 bases, with 27 bases sitting between them. The CDR3 length is 19 residues. Germline CDR1 SNHLY, CDR2 FYNNEI. As DNA, the CDR3 is TGTGCCAGCAGGAGGGGCCGGGTAGCTAGCGAAAGGTCCACCGGGGAGCTGTTTTTT. As protein: CASRRGRVASERSTGELFF.

The chain combines TRBV2 with TRBJ2-1, with a weak D call TRBD1 (5 bases). Germline-derived CDR1 and CDR2 are SNHLY and FYNNEI. The CDR3 totals 14 residues. Trimming removed 6 bases at V and 6 bases at J, with 15 bases between. The CDR3 loop is CASSIRVSGNEQFF. For the CDR3, the DNA is TGTGCCAGCAGCATCAGGGTATCTGGCAATGAGCAGTTCTTC. The whole variable domain, remainder taken from reference TRBV2 and TRBJ2-1, is EPEVTQTPSHQVTQMGQEVILRCVPISNHLYFYWYRQILGQKVEFLVSFYNNEISEKSEIFDDQFSVERPDGSNFTLKIRSTKLEDSAMYFCASSIRVSGNEQFFGPGTRLTVL.

V gene TRBV5-1 combines with J gene TRBJ2-2; a possible D gene is TRBD2 (5 bases). V lost 2 bases, J lost 6 bases, and 8 bases lay in between. CDR1 is SGHRS and CDR2 is YFSETQ in the germline V gene. The length of the CDR3 is 13 residues. CDR3 coding DNA: TGCGCCAGCAGCTTTCCGGGGTCCGGGGAGCTGTTTTTT. Its protein is CASSFPGSGELFF. The full variable domain, with the rest looked up from reference TRBV5-1 and TRBJ2-2, is KAGVTQTPRYLIKTRGQQVTLSCSPISGHRSVSWYQQTPGQGLQFLFEYFSETQRNKGNFPGRFSGRQFSNSRSEMNVSTLELGDSALYLCASSFPGSGELFFGEGSRLTVL.